Shown below are 13 T cell receptor beta chains from a single sample sequenced in a study of CD8+ T cells in alopecia areata. cDNA reverse transcribed from extracted RNA served as the sequencing template. Data came from immunoSEQ multiplex PCR; TCRdb stores just in-frame clones and leaves some out. There are about 120,000 clones in the sample; around 56% occur only once, and roughly 0.5% lies in the top ten. This sample's treatment: oral pan-JAK inhibitor, 5-10 mg twice daily. The sample was CD4+ T cells sorted from blood, taken at week 4, from a patient treated with tofacitinib. The receptor set was obtained from a human donor with alopecia areata.

This clone was found a few times. The chain joins TRBV7-9 to TRBJ1-2; D gene uncertain. CDR3 length: 16 residues. Germline CDR1 SEHNR, CDR2 FQNEAQ (reference sequence). Trimming removed 7 bases at V and 4 bases at J, with 22 bases between. For the CDR3, the DNA is TGTGCCAGCACAGCATACCAGGAGATATCCGGCTATGGCTACACCTTC. Residues: CASTAYQEISGYGYTF.

V is TRBV11-2 and J is TRBJ2-4; 8 bases agree with TRBD1. The CDR3 is made up of 17 amino acids. CDR1 is SGHAT, CDR2 FQNNGV, per germline. J was trimmed by 0 bases and V by 5 bases; bases with no gene match: 9. The chain's CDR3 is CASSTRTGPLAKNIQYF. In DNA, the CDR3 is TGTGCCAGCAGCACACGGACAGGGCCACTAGCCAAAAACATTCAGTACTTC.

J is TRBJ2-5 and V is TRBV7-3; D perhaps matches TRBD2 (6 bases). V was shortened by 5 bases and J by 2 bases, with 12 bases between the two germline ends. The CDR3 is 14 amino acids. CDR1 and CDR2 (germline): SGHTA, FQGTGA. The CDR3 sequence: CASSPRTKQETQYF. CDR3 DNA: TGTGCCAGCAGCCCACGGACTAAGCAAGAGACCCAGTACTTC.

The chain couples TRBV6-5 to TRBJ2-7; D is undetermined. Looked up from germline, CDR1 is MNHEY and CDR2 is SVGAGI. Deletions cut 4 bases from V and 0 bases from J, with 10 bases between. The CDR3 contains 14 residues. CDR3 DNA: TGTGCCAGCAGTTCCCGACCGAGCTCCTACGAGCAGTACTTC. It is translated as CASSSRPSSYEQYF.

This clone has more than one count but fewer than ten. This chain connects TRBV29-1 to TRBJ2-7; 7 nucleotides match TRBD1. The CDR3 has 11 residues. The junction had 2 bases not matched to a gene; V was cut back by 4 bases and J by 5 bases. Germline V lookup: CDR1 SQVTM, CDR2 ANQGSEA. The DNA of the CDR3 is TGCAGCGTTGGAGGGGGCGACGAGCAGTACTTC. Amino acid sequence: CSVGGGDEQYF.

V and J are TRBV19 and TRBJ2-6; no clear D gene. Per germline, CDR1 LNHDA and CDR2 SQIVND (reference sequence). V lost 3 bases and J 4 bases, leaving 7 bases between the germline ends. CDR3 size: 14 residues. CDR3 residues: CASSMGYGANVLTF. The CDR3 DNA is TGTGCCAGTAGTATGGGCTACGGGGCCAACGTCCTGACTTTC.

V and J are TRBV9 and TRBJ2-3; D perhaps matches TRBD2 (6 bases). V lost 4 bases and J lost 4, with 13 bases in between. The germline gives CDR1 SGDLS, CDR2 YYNGEE. The CDR3 totals 14 residues. The CDR3 DNA sequence: TGTGCCAGCAGCCGGGGGAGCGGACCAGATACGCAGTATTTT. It yields the protein CASSRGSGPDTQYF.

The chain combines TRBV29-1 with TRBJ2-1, with TRBD2 identical over 10 bases. This CDR3 contains 14 residues. Germline-derived CDR1 and CDR2 are SQVTM and ANQGSEA. The V gene end was trimmed by 6 bases and the J gene end by 5 bases; junction bases not matched to a gene: 7. CDR3 amino acids: CSVRRLAGDNEQFF. CDR3 nucleotides: TGCAGCGTGCGCCGGCTAGCGGGAGACAATGAGCAGTTCTTC.

This clone occurred a few times. The chain carries TRBV7-9 and TRBJ1-4; possibly TRBD1 for D (5 bases). The CDR3 loop spans 15 amino acids. Trimming removed 5 bases at V and 12 bases at J, with 22 bases between. In germline, CDR1 is SEHNR, CDR2 FQNEAQ (reference sequence). CDR3 region: CASSQSGVGAKELFF. Here the CDR3 DNA reads TGTGCCAGCAGCCAGTCTGGTGTCGGGGCGAAGGAACTGTTTTTT.

V and J are TRBV29-1 and TRBJ2-7; 7 bases match TRBD1. CDR1 SQVTM and CDR2 ANQGSEA come from the germline V gene. The CDR3 is made up of 16 amino acids. After removal of 7 bases from V and 1 base from J, the junction contained 16 bases not matched to a gene. DNA of the CDR3: TGCAGCGCTGGGGTGGCTAAGACAGGGCCATCCTACGAGCAGTACTTC. It translates to CSAGVAKTGPSYEQYF.

This clone was detected only a few times. V is TRBV2 and J is TRBJ1-3, with a possible D match to TRBD1 (6 bases). The germline V and J ends were trimmed by 6 bases and 3 bases, with 15 bases remaining between them. The CDR3 totals 15 residues. From germline, CDR1 is SNHLY and CDR2 FYNNEI. Written as DNA, the CDR3 is TGTGCCAGCAGCATACAGGGATCGGGTGGAAACACCATATATTTT. Protein: CASSIQGSGGNTIYF.

V and J are TRBV30 and TRBJ1-1; weak D call: TRBD1 (5 bases). Germline V CDR1 and CDR2: GTSNPN, SVGIG (reference sequence). The CDR3 length is 12 residues. With 4 bases removed from V and 5 bases from J, the gap between germline ends came to 11 bases. The CDR3 DNA is TGTGCCTGGACCGGGACTGTAACTGAAGCTTTCTTT. Translation: CAWTGTVTEAFF.

The chain combines TRBV30 with TRBJ2-6; TRBD1 matches 7 bases. The CDR3 runs to 15 residues. Germline CDR1 and CDR2: GTSNPN and SVGIG (reference sequence). V dropped 4 bases and J dropped 2; count of bases not matched to a gene: 5. Here the CDR3 reads CAWTPGGAGANVLTF. CDR3 in DNA: TGTGCCTGGACTCCAGGGGGAGCTGGGGCCAACGTCCTGACTTTC.